This T cell receptor beta chain appears in the sequencing data of a study of OX40 agonist ivuxolimab in advanced cancers. TCRdb's table, derived via immunoSEQ multiplex PCR, lists solely in-frame clones and lacks some. The sample lists some 120,000 clones; 92% were seen once. Anyone with autoimmune disease history or systemic immunosuppression was excluded. J was trimmed by 7 bases and V by 3 bases; bases with no gene match: 5. CDR3 length equals 14 residues. The V gene's germline CDR1 is SNHLY and CDR2 FYNNEI. The receptor was isolated from an adult with an advanced solid tumor such as melanoma, head and neck, liver or kidney cancer. The material was CD4+ or CD8+ T cells sorted from blood, obtained in a trial of the OX40 agonist ivuxolimab. V and J are TRBV2 and TRBJ1-4; 7 nucleotides match TRBD1. The CDR3 DNA reads TGTGCCAGCAGTGATGAGGGGGCAAGTGAAAAACTGTTTTTT. Translated: CASSDEGASEKLFF.